This T cell receptor (beta chain) was sequenced in a study of cytomegalovirus exposure and HLA in healthy donors. Broader study findings: First-cohort TCR clusters were later found to tend to co-occur in the approximately 110 validation repertoires.

There are 15 residues in the CDR3. Looked up from germline, CDR1 is SQVTM and CDR2 is ANQGSEA. V was trimmed by 3 bases and J by 0 bases, leaving 14 bases between them. Profiled with immunoSEQ multiplex PCR; TCRdb holds only in-frame clones, not every one. The repertoire consists of about 200,000 clones, with approximately 78% occurring once and the leading ten covering around 1.2%. With regard to this clone: What it recognizes is unknown.

Material for sequencing was PBMCs. The rearrangement joins TRBV29-1 to TRBJ1-1, with D perhaps matching TRBD1 (5 bases). The sequence derives from a woman in her twenties or thirties in good health and CMV-seronegative. This chain's CDR3 is CSVEAGRMMNTEAFF. CDR3 DNA sequence: TGCAGCGTTGAGGCGGGACGGATGATGAACACTGAAGCTTTCTTT.